A single sample is the source of the 7 T cell receptor beta chains below, sequenced in a study of blood T cell repertoires in COVID-19. TCRdb's table, derived via immunoSEQ multiplex PCR, lists solely in-frame clones and lacks some. The sample contains about 16,000 clones, more than 75% of which appear only once. Sequenced input: peripheral blood. The receptors derive from a human donor in a cohort sampled during active COVID-19.

Only one count was recorded for this clone. The chain has TRBV27 and TRBJ1-5; TRBD1 might be the D (5 bases). The CDR3 has 14 residues. CDR1 and CDR2 from the germline V gene are MNHEY and SMNVEV (reference sequence). V lost 6 bases and J 5 bases, leaving 14 bases between the germline ends. Here the CDR3 reads CASSLGQVDQPQHF. CDR3 nucleotides: TGTGCCAGCAGCCTCGGACAAGTGGATCAGCCCCAGCATTTT.

This sequence joins TRBV7-2 and TRBJ2-1, with 11 bases lining up with TRBD2. Germline CDR1 SGHTA, CDR2 FQGNSA. CDR3 size: 16 residues. The J segment lost 2 bases and the V segment lost 5 bases, leaving 5 bases of the junction unmatched. CDR3 residues: CASSTSGGKPYNEQFF. The CDR3 DNA reads TGTGCCAGCAGCACTAGCGGGGGCAAACCCTACAATGAGCAGTTCTTC. Drawing the rest from reference TRBV7-2 and TRBJ2-1, the complete variable domain is GAGVSQSPSNKVTEKGKDVELRCDPISGHTALYWYRQSLGQGLEFLIYFQGNSAPDKSGLPSDRFSAERTGGSVSTLTIQRTQQEDSAVYLCASSTSGGKPYNEQFFGPGTRLTVL.

The chain uses TRBV10-1 and TRBJ1-5; D remains ambiguous. The germline gives CDR1 WNHNN, CDR2 SYGVQD (reference sequence). The CDR3 totals 15 residues. Trimming removed 4 bases from V and 1 base from J, with 11 bases in between. The CDR3 loop is CASSGAPTSNQPQHF. The CDR3 coding sequence is TGCGCCAGCAGTGGGGCCCCGACGAGCAATCAGCCCCAGCATTTT.

V is TRBV29-1 and J is TRBJ1-1, with 9 bases that match TRBD1. V was pared by 5 bases and J by 4 bases, with 5 bases of the junction left unmatched. Germline CDR1 SQVTM, CDR2 ANQGSEA. CDR3 length equals 13 residues. The DNA of the CDR3 is TGCAGCGTTCGACAGGGGGGAGGCACTGAAGCTTTCTTT. It codes for CSVRQGGGTEAFF.

This chain joins TRBV6-2 or TRBV6-3 and TRBJ2-7; D might be TRBD2 (7 bases). The germline V and J ends were trimmed by 0 bases and 0 bases, with 15 bases remaining between them. There are 17 residues in the CDR3. The germline gives CDR1 MNHEY, CDR2 SVGEGT. CDR3 in DNA: TGTGCCAGCAGTTACTCGAAGGGGGGGACACTCTCCTACGAGCAGTACTTC. Translating it yields CASSYSKGGTLSYEQYF.

Concerning this clone itself: One junction end does not reproduce the germline sequence, and a read error may be involved. The chain links TRBV11-2 to TRBJ2-7, with 14 bases fitting TRBD2. Looked up from germline, CDR1 is SGHAT and CDR2 is FQNNGV. The length of the CDR3 is 12 residues. The CDR3 coding sequence is TGTGCCAGCGCGACTAGCGGGGGGGGAACGAACTTC. Translated: CASATSGGGTNF.

This clone was seen once. The chain is built from TRBV7-9 and TRBJ2-3, with 10 bases fitting TRBD2. CDR3 length: 15 residues. The ends lost 8 bases at V and 5 bases at J; junction bases unmatched: 10. Germline V lookup: CDR1 SEHNR, CDR2 FQNEAQ (reference sequence). CDR3 nucleotides: TGTGCCAGCCATCCTCTTAGCGGGGGGATAGATACGCAGTATTTT. Translating it yields CASHPLSGGIDTQYF.